Shown below are 4 T cell receptor beta chains from a single sample sequenced in a study of T-cell memory formation after mild COVID-19. TCRdb recomputed calls from the 5' RACE reads with MiXCR, one row per CDR3 protein. Counted here are about 110,000 distinct CDR3 sequences, roughly a sixth occurring once; the ten biggest clones make up roughly 5.5%. Source material: PBMCs or a T cell subset sorted from them (not recorded which). Receptors were obtained from a man younger than 30 who had mild COVID-19 (a few samples of this study predate the infection). Cell type and time point are not known.

The CDR3 DNA reads as TGTGCCAGCGGACAGGGTACAGATACGCAGTATTTT. The encoded protein is CASGQGTDTQYF. The chain has TRBV12-3 or TRBV12-4 and TRBJ2-3, with 8 bases lining up with TRBD1. The length of the CDR3 is 12 residues. V trimming: 8 bases; J trimming: 3 bases; junction bases outside the gene matches: 1.

V gene TRBV12-3 or TRBV12-4 combines with J gene TRBJ2-2; 12 nucleotides align to TRBD2. V shed 8 bases and J 6 bases; nucleotides not matched to a gene: 7. The CDR3 runs to 15 residues. The CDR3 protein is CASRWTSGVPGELFF. The CDR3 DNA follows: TGTGCCAGCCGATGGACTAGCGGGGTTCCCGGGGAGCTGTTTTTT.

This clonotype occurred a few times. The chain uses TRBV12-3 or TRBV12-4 and TRBJ1-6; TRBD1 aligns across 8 bases. This CDR3 has 17 residues. V trimming: 5 bases; J trimming: 10 bases; junction bases outside the gene matches: 16. DNA of the CDR3: TGTGCCAGCAGTCGAACCACCCGACAGGGGAGAGGCTCACCCCTCCACTTT. Amino acids: CASSRTTRQGRGSPLHF.

This clonotype was seen only a few times. This sequence joins TRBV7-2 and TRBJ2-1; 10 bases line up with TRBD2. The CDR3 extends over 16 amino acids. J lost 6 bases, V lost 5 bases, and 10 bases had no gene match. The germline CDR1 and CDR2 sequences are SGHTA and FQGNSA. CDR3 sequence (DNA): TGTGCCAGCAGCCTAAGCGGGGGGGATCCATTCAATGAGCAGTTCTTC. It translates to CASSLSGGDPFNEQFF. Full variable domain (remainder filled in from reference TRBV7-2 and TRBJ2-1): GAGVSQSPSNKVTEKGKDVELRCDPISGHTALYWYRQSLGQGLEFLIYFQGNSAPDKSGLPSDRFSAERTGGSVSTLTIQRTQQEDSAVYLCASSLSGGDPFNEQFFGPGTRLTVL.